These 26 T cell receptor delta chains were sequenced from one sample in a study of γδ T cells in repeated Plasmodium falciparum infection. TCRdb re-called clones from the multiplex PCR reads via CATT. The repertoire holds 90,000 or so delta-chain clones, with approximately 1% as singletons. Gammadelta T cells were flow-sorted from PBMC into Vgamma9/Vdelta2+ and Vdelta2-negative populations for bulk analysis. The sample taken for sequencing was gamma-delta T cells from blood. Source of these receptors: a pool of human donors (malaria-infected and uninfected, not separated).

As to this clone: Translating this DNA gives a protein that differs at residue 6 from the TCRdb one, which belongs to a much larger clone; a read error is likely, and the protein shown is this translation. The chain has TRDV2 and TRDJ1; 10 nucleotides agree with TRDD3. The J gene is not listed in TCRdb, so it was assigned here from a DNA match to germline. This CDR3 is 20 amino acids long. With 0 bases clipped from V and 0 bases from J, the junction kept 15 bases outside the gene matches. Germline CDR1 is GEAIGNYY and CDR2 is EKD. CDR3 amino acids: CACDTGPTGGLGGYTDKLIF. As DNA, the CDR3 is TGTGCCTGTGACACCGGCCCTACTGGGGGATTGGGGGGGTACACCGATAAACTCATCTTT.

A few counts support this clone. It is likely a read error: a sequence one base away is far more abundant. Other DNA sequences in this sample translate to the same CDR3. V usage is TRDV2 and J usage is TRDJ1; tentative D call: TRDD3 (6 bases). Here the J gene came from matching the DNA to germline, since TCRdb omits it. Deletions cut 3 bases from V and 2 bases from J, with 18 bases between. Germline CDR1 GEAIGNYY, CDR2 EKD. CDR3 length: 16 amino acids. CDR3 loop: CACDLLGDTGTDKLIF. The CDR3 nucleotides read TGTGCCTGTGACCTACTGGGAGATACAGGTACCGATAAACTCATCTTT.

This clone was seen a handful of times. A far larger clone is one base from this, pointing to a likely read error. The sample holds other DNA sequences that translate to the same CDR3. V usage is TRDV2 and J usage is TRDJ1; 8 nucleotides agree with TRDD3. TCRdb leaves out the J gene; it was filled in here by matching the DNA to germline. The CDR3 runs to 16 residues. Unmatched junction bases numbered 10, after V lost 1 base and J lost 4 bases. Germline V gene data show CDR1 as GEAIGNYY and CDR2 as EKD. CDR3 amino acids: CACDTSRGIRDDKLIF. The CDR3 nucleotides are TGTGCCTGTGACACAAGTCGAGGGATACGAGACGATAAACTCATCTTT.

This clone has a handful of counts. It is likely a read error: a sequence one base away is far more abundant. In the same sample, other DNA sequences code for this CDR3. This rearrangement joins TRDV1 to TRDJ1; 9 positions match TRDD2. Germline matching of the DNA provided the J gene here, since TCRdb leaves it blank. The germline CDR1 and CDR2 sequences are TSWWSYY and QGS. The CDR3 has 21 amino acids. This chain's CDR3 is CALTRIEGLPTRRFYTDKLIF. Written as DNA, the CDR3 is TGCGCTCTCACGAGAATCGAGGGCCTTCCTACGCGGAGGTTTTACACCGATAAACTCATCTTT.

This clone was observed a handful of times. TCRdb's entry gives the protein of a much larger clone, which mismatches this DNA's translation at residue 18, likely from a read error; the protein reported here is translated from the DNA. V gene TRDV2 was called; the J gene was not; TRDD3 was called by the table and not checked on the DNA. The CDR3 runs 19 residues. Germline V CDR1 and CDR2: GEAIGNYY, EKD. This CDR3 is CACDTVGGYASRSTDKLTF. DNA of the CDR3: TGTGCCTGTGACACCGTGGGGGGATACGCGTCGAGAAGCACCGATAAACTCACCTTT.

This clone was found many times. It differs at one base from a far larger clone, so likely a read error. It is unclear where the CDR3 begins or ends on the DNA, so no DNA is shown, and the CDR3 is as TCRdb lists it. The rearrangement joins TRDV2 to TRDJ1; the table's D call, TRDD3, has no DNA check behind it. Germline V lookup: CDR1 GEAIGNYY, CDR2 EKD. The CDR3 spans 22 residues, counting both ends. This CDR3 is CACEQILGAYWGRGAYTDKLIF.

Worth noting for this clone: Translating this DNA gives a protein that differs at residue 19 from the TCRdb one, which belongs to a much larger clone; a read error is likely, and the protein shown is this translation. This chain joins TRDV2 and TRDJ2, with 9 bases matching TRDD2. TCRdb does not report a J gene; here it was assigned by matching the DNA to germline references. After removal of 2 bases from V and 0 bases from J, the junction contained 33 bases not matched to a gene. Germline CDR1 and CDR2: GEAIGNYY and EKD. CDR3 length equals 26 residues. Here the CDR3 reads CACDRIPSYGAGSPMGLGTLTAQLFF. CDR3 nucleotides: TGTGCCTGTGACAGAATCCCTTCCTACGGAGCCGGGAGTCCCATGGGACTAGGAACTTTGACAGCACAACTCTTCTTT.

In this sample, this clone turned up a few times. A far larger clone lies a single base away; this is likely a read error. This CDR3 is also generated by other DNA sequences in the sample. The chain joins TRDV2 to TRDJ3; possible D gene TRDD3, 6 bases. The J gene, left out of TCRdb, was set here by checking the DNA against germline. Trimming took 3 bases from V and 0 from J, leaving 38 bases between them. CDR1 GEAIGNYY and CDR2 EKD come from the germline V gene. The CDR3 runs to 26 residues. This CDR3 reads CACDPISLQSPGDHLRNSWDTRQMFF. DNA of the CDR3: TGTGCCTGTGACCCGATTTCCCTTCAATCACCGGGGGACCACCTAAGAAACTCCTGGGACACCCGACAGATGTTTTTC.

The table lists this clone with a few counts. A far larger clone is a single base away, which makes a read error likely. The identical CDR3 is also encoded by other nucleotide sequences in the sample. V and J are TRDV2 and TRDJ1, with no clear D. No J gene is reported in TCRdb; it was inferred here by comparing the DNA with germline. The CDR3 extends over 16 amino acids. Germline V gene sequence: CDR1 GEAIGNYY, CDR2 EKD. The CDR3 region is CACDTHGGIYTDKLIF. DNA of the CDR3: TGTGCCTGCGACACACACGGAGGTATTTACACCGATAAACTCATCTTT.

This clone was picked up a small number of times. A far larger clone is one nucleotide away, so this likely arose from a read error. Other DNA sequences in the same sample also yield this CDR3. This sequence joins TRDV2 and TRDJ1; D unclear. In the absence of a J gene in TCRdb, the DNA was matched to germline to assign it here. This CDR3 comprises 16 residues. Trimming cost V 4 bases and J 0 bases, with 17 bases left between them. The germline V gene has CDR1 GEAIGNYY and CDR2 EKD. The CDR3 region is CACDTHGGIYTDKLIF. In nucleotides, the CDR3 is TGTGCCTGTGATACACACGGAGGTATTTACACCGATAAACTCATCTTT.

A few counts support this clone. TCRdb's listed protein matches a much larger clone and diverges from this DNA's translation at residue 6, likely through a read error; the protein shown comes from the DNA. The chain couples TRDV1 to TRDJ1; 7 nucleotides agree with TRDD3. CDR1 is TSWWSYY, CDR2 QGS, per germline. The CDR3 is 21 amino acids. The junction had 20 bases not matched to a gene; V was cut back by 0 bases and J by 1 base. As DNA, the CDR3 is TGTGCTCTTGGGGAACTCACTCCGATACTGGGGACGCGAATTGGCACCGATAAACTCATCTTT. Encoded protein: CALGELTPILGTRIGTDKLIF.

In the case of this clone: It differs at one base from a far larger clone, so likely a read error. The same CDR3 arises from other DNA sequences in this sample as well. For the CDR3, the DNA is TGTGCCTGTGACACCGTCCCCCTTCCTACCGGTACTGGGCGAGACACCGATAAGCTCATCTTT. It translates to CACDTVPLPTGTGRDTDKLIF. There is no J gene call, but TRDV2 is given as the V gene; no DNA check was done on the table's D call, TRDD3. Per germline, CDR1 GEAIGNYY and CDR2 EKD. This CDR3 has 21 residues.

This clone was recorded many times. This chain connects TRDV1 to TRDJ1, with D possibly matching TRDD3 (8 bases). Germline loops: CDR1 TSWWSYY, CDR2 QGS. CDR3 length equals 19 residues. V dropped 1 base and J dropped 7 bases, with 28 bases sitting between them. This CDR3 is CALGERDFPTPLGEAKLIF. The CDR3 DNA follows: TGTGCTCTTGGGGAACGCGACTTTCCTACTCCCCTGGGGGAGGCTAAACTCATCTTT.

This clone was seen only a few times. TCRdb's entry gives the protein of a much larger clone, which mismatches this DNA's translation at residue 20, likely from a read error; the protein reported here is translated from the DNA. In the same sample, other DNA sequences code for this CDR3. This sequence joins TRDV1 and TRDJ2; D could derive from TRDD2 or TRDD3 (5 bases each). From germline, CDR1 is TSWWSYY and CDR2 QGS. The CDR3 consists of 23 residues. The CDR3 bases are TGTGCTCTTGGGGAACTGTTGCCTCTCCTATACTACTTGGGGCCCTCTTTGACGGCACGACTCTTCTTT. Protein product: CALGELLPLLYYLGPSLTARLFF.

This clone was counted between two and nine times. The likely explanation is a read error, given a far larger clone one base away. The same CDR3 arises from other DNA sequences in this sample as well. This chain connects TRDV1 to TRDJ1; no clear D gene. The germline gives CDR1 TSWWSYY, CDR2 QGS. This CDR3 region has 14 residues. Trimming left V 5 bases short and J 3 bases short, with 13 bases between. The CDR3 loop reads CALGTWRSSDKLIF. The CDR3 coding sequence is TGTGCTCTTGGGACTTGGAGGTCCTCCGATAAACTCATCTTT.

The table lists this clone with a few counts. TCRdb shows a much larger clone's protein in place of this DNA's translation, and the two differ at residue 5, likely through a read error; the protein shown is translated from the DNA. This chain connects TRDV2 to TRDJ1; 7 bases are a match to TRDD3. The J gene was missing in TCRdb and was found by matching the end of the DNA to germline. This CDR3 is 16 amino acids long. Germline CDR1 GEAIGNYY, CDR2 EKD. V was pared by 8 bases and J by 0 bases, with 14 bases of the junction left unmatched. The CDR3 DNA is TGTGCCTCCGAGAGGCTGGGGGTCCGATACACCGATAAACTCATCTTT. The encoded protein is CASERLGVRYTDKLIF.

By share, this clone ranks as medium-sized. This chain uses TRDV2 with TRDJ1, with a weak D call TRDD3 (5 bases). The CDR3 extends over 15 amino acids. Germline CDR1 reads GEAIGNYY; CDR2 reads EKD. Trimming stripped 0 bases from V and 0 bases from J, with 10 bases between. The CDR3 protein is CACDTGDQYTDKLIF. CDR3 sequence (DNA): TGTGCCTGTGACACCGGGGACCAGTACACCGATAAACTCATCTTT.

Concerning this clone: This DNA's translation and the protein TCRdb lists, from a much larger clone, do not match at residue 15, likely due to a read error; the protein shown is translated from the DNA. With the J gene uncalled, the V gene is TRDV2; the table's D gene call, TRDD3, was not cross checked with the DNA. CDR1 is GEAIGNYY and CDR2 is EKD in the germline V gene. The CDR3 is made up of 17 amino acids. The CDR3 sequence is CACDTPWGKGYTDKPIF. CDR3 DNA: TGTGCCTGTGACACGCCCTGGGGGAAGGGGTACACCGATAAACCCATCTTT.

Comment on this clone: The protein recorded in TCRdb matches a much larger clone and deviates from this DNA's translation at residue 13, suggesting a read error; the protein here is obtained by translating the DNA. V gene TRDV2 combines with J gene TRDJ1, with D tentatively TRDD2 (6 bases). The J gene is absent in TCRdb and was assigned here via DNA matching to germline. The CDR3 runs to 19 residues. From germline, CDR1 is GEAIGNYY and CDR2 EKD. Trimming pared 2 bases from V and 2 bases from J, leaving 26 bases between. The CDR3 nucleotides read TGTGCCTGTGACAACTCCTACGCGGCTGCCCATAAAGAAACCGATAAACTCATCTTT. This encodes CACDNSYAAAHKETDKLIF.

A note on this clone: Given a far larger clone just one base away, this is likely a sequencing read error. Other DNA sequences in the sample encode the same CDR3. A V gene of TRDV1 was called, but no J gene was assigned; TRDD3 is the table's D call, not checked against the DNA. The CDR3 consists of 17 residues. Germline V gene data show CDR1 as TSWWSYY and CDR2 as QGS. In DNA form, the CDR3 reads TGTGCTCTTGGGGGGCGACTGGGGGATAGTTACTCCGATAAACTCATCTTC. It yields the protein CALGGRLGDSYSDKLIF.

In regard to this clone: With only one base between it and a far larger clone, this is likely a read error. Other nucleotide sequences from this sample produce the same CDR3. No J gene call was made, and the V gene is TRDV2; the table's TRDD3 call for D was not verified on the DNA. The germline CDR1 and CDR2 sequences are GEAIGNYY and EKD. CDR3 length equals 15 residues. The CDR3 loop is CACDTVGEYTDKLIF. In DNA, the CDR3 is TGTGCCTGTGACACTGTGGGGGAATACACCGATAAGCTCATCTTT.

Points on this clone: The protein that TCRdb holds for this DNA derives from a much larger clone and differs from the translated DNA at residue 13, which likely indicates a read error; the protein shown here is translated from the DNA. The J gene is TRDJ3, the V gene TRDV2, with 8 bases identical to TRDD3. TCRdb does not report a J gene; here it was assigned by matching the DNA to germline references. Germline CDR1 is GEAIGNYY and CDR2 is EKD. The CDR3 consists of 18 residues. CDR3 protein: CACDGTGGRSWDARQMFF. In DNA, the CDR3 is TGTGCCTGTGATGGTACTGGGGGCCGCTCCTGGGACGCCCGACAGATGTTTTTC.

This clone was counted between two and nine times. TCRdb pairs this DNA with a much larger clone's protein that differs at residue 14, likely a read error; the protein shown was translated from the DNA. The chain uses TRDV3 and TRDJ1; TRDD2 agrees at 9 bases. TCRdb leaves out the J gene; it was filled in here by matching the DNA to germline. V gave up 2 bases and J gave up 6 bases; unmatched junction bases: 22. This CDR3 is 18 amino acids long. The V gene's germline CDR1 is TVYSNPD and CDR2 GDNSRS (reference sequence). CDR3 bases: TGTGCCTTTGACCTTCCTACGGGAGGATTGACAGGGACCAATAAACTCATCTTT. Translation: CAFDLPTGGLTGTNKLIF.

This clone was counted only a few times. This DNA translates differently at residue 13 from the TCRdb protein, which is that of a much larger clone; a read error is likely, and the protein shown is the DNA's own translation. This chain uses TRDV2 with TRDJ1; 8 bases agree with TRDD3. In the absence of a J gene in TCRdb, the DNA was matched to germline to assign it here. The CDR3 has 18 residues. V gave up 0 bases and J gave up 3 bases; unmatched junction bases: 14. Looked up from germline, CDR1 is GEAIGNYY and CDR2 is EKD. The CDR3 nucleotides are TGTGCCTGTGACACCGCTGGACTGGGGGGCCTGTACGCCGATAAACTCATCTTT. It encodes CACDTAGLGGLYADKLIF.

With regard to this clone: The likely explanation is a read error, given a far larger clone one base away. Distinct nucleotide sequences in the sample also encode this CDR3. V usage is TRDV1 and J usage is TRDJ1, with D possibly being TRDD3 (6 bases). No J segment appears in TCRdb, so it was assigned here by matching the sequence to germline. The CDR3 consists of 18 residues. Germline CDR1 TSWWSYY, CDR2 QGS. The ends were cut back, 2 bases at V and 7 bases at J, with 26 bases in the middle. The CDR3: CALGETQELLGDTLKLIF. The CDR3 DNA sequence: TGTGCTCTTGGGGAAACGCAGGAACTACTGGGAGATACCCTTAAACTCATCTTT.

As regards this clone: TCRdb attributes to this sequence the protein of a much larger clone, which differs from the DNA translation at residue 6; a read error is likely, and the protein displayed is translated from the DNA. The rearrangement joins TRDV1 to TRDJ1, with 10 bases lining up with TRDD3. CDR3 length: 19 amino acids. The trim removed 1 base at V and 0 bases at J, leaving 11 bases unmatched. Germline CDR1 TSWWSYY, CDR2 QGS. The CDR3 DNA reads as TGTGCTCTTGGGGAACAGGCGTACTGGGGGATCCCGTACACCGATAAACTCATCTTT. Translating gives CALGEQAYWGIPYTDKLIF.